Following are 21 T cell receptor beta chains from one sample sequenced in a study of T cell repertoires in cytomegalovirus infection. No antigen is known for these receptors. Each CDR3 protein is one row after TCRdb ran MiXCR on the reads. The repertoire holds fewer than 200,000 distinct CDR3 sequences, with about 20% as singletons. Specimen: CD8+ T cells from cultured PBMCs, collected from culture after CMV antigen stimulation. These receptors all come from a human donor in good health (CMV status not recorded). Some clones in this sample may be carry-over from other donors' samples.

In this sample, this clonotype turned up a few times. CDR3: CASSSDSNNSPLHF. CDR3 bases: TGTGCCAGCAGCTCGGACAGCAATAATTCACCCCTCCACTTT. This chain links TRBV7-6 with TRBJ1-6; maybe TRBD1 (6 bases). This CDR3 contains 14 residues. Per germline, CDR1 SGHVS and CDR2 FNYEAQ. Trimming stripped 4 bases from V and 5 bases from J, with 9 bases between.

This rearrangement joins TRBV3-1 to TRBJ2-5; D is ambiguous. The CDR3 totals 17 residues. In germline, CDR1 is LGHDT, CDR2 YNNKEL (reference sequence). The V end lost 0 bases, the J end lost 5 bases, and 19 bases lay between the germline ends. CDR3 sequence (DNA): TGTGCCAGCAGCCAAGACCTCGAGGTTCTAGAATCCGAGACCCAGTACTTC. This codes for CASSQDLEVLESETQYF.

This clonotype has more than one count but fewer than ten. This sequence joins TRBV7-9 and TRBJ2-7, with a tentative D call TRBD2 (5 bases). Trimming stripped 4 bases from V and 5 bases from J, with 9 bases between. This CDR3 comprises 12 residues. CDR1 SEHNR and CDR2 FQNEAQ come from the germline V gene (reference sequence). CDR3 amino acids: CASSSGFDEQYF. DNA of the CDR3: TGTGCCAGCAGCTCGGGGTTCGACGAGCAGTACTTC.

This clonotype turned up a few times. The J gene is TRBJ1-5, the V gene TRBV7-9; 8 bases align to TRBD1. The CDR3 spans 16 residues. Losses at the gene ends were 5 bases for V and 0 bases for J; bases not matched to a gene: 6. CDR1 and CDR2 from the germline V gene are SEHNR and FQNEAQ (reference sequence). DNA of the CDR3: TGTGCCAGCAGCCCAGGGACAGGTTATAGCAATCAGCCCCAGCATTTT. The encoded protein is CASSPGTGYSNQPQHF.

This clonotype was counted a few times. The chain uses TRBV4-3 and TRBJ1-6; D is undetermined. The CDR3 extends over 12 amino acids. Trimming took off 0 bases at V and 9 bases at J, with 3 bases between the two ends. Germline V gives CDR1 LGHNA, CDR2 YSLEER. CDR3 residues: CASSQEASPLHF. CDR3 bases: TGCGCCAGCAGCCAAGAAGCTTCACCCCTCCACTTT.

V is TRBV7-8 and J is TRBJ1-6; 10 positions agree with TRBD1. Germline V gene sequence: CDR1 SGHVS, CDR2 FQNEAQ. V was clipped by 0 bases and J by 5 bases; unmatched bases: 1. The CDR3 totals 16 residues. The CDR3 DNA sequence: TGTGCCAGCAGCTTAGCGGGGACAGGGGATAATTCACCCCTCCACTTT. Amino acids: CASSLAGTGDNSPLHF.

The CDR3 sequence is CASSAIAGNYNEQFF. DNA for the CDR3: TGTGCCAGCAGCGCCATAGCGGGGAACTACAATGAGCAGTTCTTC. The V and J genes are TRBV11-2 and TRBJ2-1, with 8 nucleotides matching TRBD2. The J segment lost 3 bases and the V segment lost 5 bases, leaving 6 bases of the junction unmatched. From germline, CDR1 is SGHAT and CDR2 FQNNGV. The CDR3 runs 15 residues. Combining the CDR3 with reference TRBV11-2 and TRBJ2-1 gives the whole variable domain EAGVAQSPRYKIIEKRQSVAFWCNPISGHATLYWYQQILGQGPKLLIQFQNNGVVDDSQLPKDRFSAERLKGVDSTLKIQPAKLEDSAVYLCASSAIAGNYNEQFFGPGTRLTVL.

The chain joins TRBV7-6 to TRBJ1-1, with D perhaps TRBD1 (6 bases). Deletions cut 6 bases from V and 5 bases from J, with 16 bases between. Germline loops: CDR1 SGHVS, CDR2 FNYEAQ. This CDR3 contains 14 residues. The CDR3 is CASSPVTGRTEAFF. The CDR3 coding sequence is TGTGCCAGCAGTCCGGTCACAGGGCGGACTGAAGCTTTCTTT.

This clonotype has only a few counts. The CDR3 sequence: CASSFPADGPSTDTQYF. CDR3 nucleotides: TGTGCCAGCAGCTTTCCGGCTGACGGGCCTTCCACAGATACGCAGTATTTT. This chain links TRBV7-2 with TRBJ2-3; D is undetermined. This CDR3 has 17 residues. Germline V gene data show CDR1 as SGHTA and CDR2 as FQGNSA. V lost 3 bases to trimming and J lost 2 bases, with 18 bases between them.

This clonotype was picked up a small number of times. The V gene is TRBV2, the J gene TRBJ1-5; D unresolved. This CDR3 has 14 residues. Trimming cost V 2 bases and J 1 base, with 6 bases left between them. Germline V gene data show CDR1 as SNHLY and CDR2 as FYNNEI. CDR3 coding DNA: TGTGCCAGCAGTGAATGGGAAAGCAATCAGCCCCAGCATTTT. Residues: CASSEWESNQPQHF.

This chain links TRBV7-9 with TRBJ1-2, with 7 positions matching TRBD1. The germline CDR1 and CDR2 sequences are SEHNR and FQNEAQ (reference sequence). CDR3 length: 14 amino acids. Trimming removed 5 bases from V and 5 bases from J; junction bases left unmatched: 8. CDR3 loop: CASSKDRDWYGYTF. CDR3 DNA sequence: TGTGCCAGCAGCAAAGACAGGGATTGGTATGGCTACACCTTC.

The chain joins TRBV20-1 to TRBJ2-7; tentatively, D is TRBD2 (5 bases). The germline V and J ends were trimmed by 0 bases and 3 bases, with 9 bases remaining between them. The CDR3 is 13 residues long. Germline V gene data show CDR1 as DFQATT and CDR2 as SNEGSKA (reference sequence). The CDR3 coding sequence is TGCAGTGCTAGAGATCGCACTAGCTACGAGCAGTACTTC. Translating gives CSARDRTSYEQYF.

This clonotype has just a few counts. CDR3 DNA: TGTGCCAGCAGTCACCGGGGACAGGGGGAGAACACTGAAGCTTTCTTT. Protein product: CASSHRGQGENTEAFF. V and J are TRBV12-3 or TRBV12-4 and TRBJ1-1; 11 bases align to TRBD1. The CDR3 has 16 residues. The V segment lost 5 bases and the J segment 1 base; nucleotides outside the gene matches: 6.

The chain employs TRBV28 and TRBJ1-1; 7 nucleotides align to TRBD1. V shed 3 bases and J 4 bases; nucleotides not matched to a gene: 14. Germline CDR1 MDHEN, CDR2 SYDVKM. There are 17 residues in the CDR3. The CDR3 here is CASSFDRDSGSGTEAFF. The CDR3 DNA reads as TGTGCCAGCAGTTTTGACCGGGACAGTGGCTCGGGCACTGAAGCTTTCTTT.

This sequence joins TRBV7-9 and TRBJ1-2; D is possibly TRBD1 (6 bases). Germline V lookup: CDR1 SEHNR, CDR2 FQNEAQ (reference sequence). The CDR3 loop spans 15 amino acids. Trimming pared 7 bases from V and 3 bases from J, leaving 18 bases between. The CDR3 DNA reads TGTGCCAGCATCCGAGGGGGGGCGTCCCACTATGGCTACACCTTC. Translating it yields CASIRGGASHYGYTF.

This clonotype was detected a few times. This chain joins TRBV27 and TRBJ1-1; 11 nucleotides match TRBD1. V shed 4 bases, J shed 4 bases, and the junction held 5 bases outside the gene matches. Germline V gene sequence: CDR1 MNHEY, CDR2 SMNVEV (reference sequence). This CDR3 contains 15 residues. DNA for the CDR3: TGTGCCAGCAGTTCACCCGGGACAGGGGGCACTGAAGCTTTCTTT. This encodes CASSSPGTGGTEAFF.

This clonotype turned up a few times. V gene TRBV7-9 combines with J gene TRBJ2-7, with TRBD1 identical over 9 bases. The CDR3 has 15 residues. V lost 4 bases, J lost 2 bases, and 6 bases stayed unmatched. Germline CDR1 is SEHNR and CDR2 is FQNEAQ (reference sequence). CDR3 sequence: CASSSRDREAYEQYF. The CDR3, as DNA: TGTGCCAGCAGCTCCCGGGACAGGGAAGCCTACGAGCAGTACTTC.

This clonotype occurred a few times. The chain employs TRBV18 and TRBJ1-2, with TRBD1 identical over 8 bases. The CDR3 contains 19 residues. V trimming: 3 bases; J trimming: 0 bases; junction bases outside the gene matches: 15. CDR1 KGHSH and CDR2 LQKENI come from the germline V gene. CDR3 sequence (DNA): TGTGCCAGCTCACCCTCTCCCTGGACAGGGAGTTTAGCTAACTATGGCTACACCTTC. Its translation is CASSPSPWTGSLANYGYTF.

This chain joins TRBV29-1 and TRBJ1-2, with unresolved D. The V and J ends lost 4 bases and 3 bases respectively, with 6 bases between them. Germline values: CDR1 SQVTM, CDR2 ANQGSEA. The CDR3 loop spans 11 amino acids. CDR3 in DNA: TGCAGCGTTGGGGTAGACTATGGCTACACCTTC. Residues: CSVGVDYGYTF.

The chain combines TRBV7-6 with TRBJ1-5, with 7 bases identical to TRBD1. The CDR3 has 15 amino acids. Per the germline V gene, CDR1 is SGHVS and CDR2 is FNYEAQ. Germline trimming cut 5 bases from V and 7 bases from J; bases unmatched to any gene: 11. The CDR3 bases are TGTGCCAGCAGCGCCTACAGGGGATCGGGACAGCCCCAGCATTTT. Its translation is CASSAYRGSGQPQHF.

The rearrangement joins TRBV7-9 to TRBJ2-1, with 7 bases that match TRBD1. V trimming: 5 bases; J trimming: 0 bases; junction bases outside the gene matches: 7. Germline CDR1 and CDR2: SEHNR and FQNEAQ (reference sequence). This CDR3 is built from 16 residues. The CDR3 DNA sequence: TGTGCCAGCAGCGAACCCGGGACAGCCTCCTACAATGAGCAGTTCTTC. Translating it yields CASSEPGTASYNEQFF.